Presented here are 10 T cell receptor beta chains from one specimen sequenced in a study of response to subunit inactivated influenza vaccine. TCRdb called the RT-PCR reads again in MiXCR, with one record for every CDR3 protein. The table has about 520,000 distinct CDR3 sequences, 25% seen once; the top ten hold about 1.9%. The source material was CD4+ T cells sorted from PBMCs, sampled 4 to 6 days after vaccination. All receptors derive from a man aged 50 or older who received an inactivated influenza vaccine.

To note about this clonotype: This may arise from a read error, as a much more abundant clone is one base away. As DNA, the CDR3 is TGTGCCAGCAGTTTATGGGGGACTAGCACAGATACGCAGTATTTT. It codes for CASSLWGTSTDTQYF. V is TRBV27 and J is TRBJ2-3; possibly TRBD2 for D (6 bases). Trimming pared 1 base from V and 0 bases from J, leaving 8 bases between. This CDR3 is built from 15 residues. Germline V CDR1 and CDR2: MNHEY, SMNVEV (reference sequence).

This clonotype was counted a few times. This sequence joins TRBV7-2 and TRBJ2-1; 7 positions match TRBD2. Trimming removed 4 bases from V and 10 bases from J; junction bases left unmatched: 7. The V gene's germline CDR1 is SGHTA and CDR2 FQGNSA. The CDR3 is 13 residues long. CDR3 coding DNA: TGTGCCAGCAGCTCACAACTAGCGCCAGAGCAGTTCTTC. Translation: CASSSQLAPEQFF. Variable domain in full (rest from reference TRBV7-2 and TRBJ2-1): GAGVSQSPSNKVTEKGKDVELRCDPISGHTALYWYRQSLGQGLEFLIYFQGNSAPDKSGLPSDRFSAERTGGSVSTLTIQRTQQEDSAVYLCASSSQLAPEQFFGPGTRLTVL.

The table lists this clonotype with a few counts. The genes are TRBV2 and TRBJ2-3; 9 bases are a match to TRBD1. The CDR3 covers 13 residues. CDR1 is SNHLY, CDR2 FYNNEI, per germline. J lost 6 bases, V lost 7 bases, and 5 bases had no gene match. The CDR3 DNA sequence: TGTGCCAGCAATGGGGGACAGGGCGATACGCAGTATTTT. Its protein is CASNGGQGDTQYF.

V is TRBV29-1 and J is TRBJ2-3; D assignment may be TRBD1 or TRBD2 (5 bases each). The CDR3 loop spans 16 amino acids. Germline CDR1 is SQVTM and CDR2 is ANQGSEA. Trimming stripped 4 bases from V and 1 base from J, with 18 bases between. Here the CDR3 reads CSVGSWGRSGTDTQYF. As DNA, the CDR3 is TGCAGCGTTGGGTCCTGGGGGAGAAGCGGCACAGATACGCAGTATTTT.

At least ten counts were recorded for this clonotype. The chain links TRBV18 to TRBJ2-7; perhaps TRBD1 as D (6 bases). The CDR3 covers 17 residues. Trimming cost V 4 bases and J 0 bases, with 19 bases left between them. Germline V gene sequence: CDR1 KGHSH, CDR2 LQKENI. The CDR3 spells CASSLRPDRRSSYEQYF. The DNA of the CDR3 is TGTGCCAGCTCACTCCGTCCCGACAGGAGGAGCTCCTACGAGCAGTACTTC.

This clonotype occurred a few times. The chain couples TRBV15 to TRBJ2-1; D is possibly TRBD1 (6 bases). Deletions cut 0 bases from V and 7 bases from J, with 7 bases between. CDR3 size: 13 residues. Per germline, CDR1 LNHNV and CDR2 YYDKDF (reference sequence). CDR3 amino acids: CATSRETGNEQFF. In nucleotides, the CDR3 is TGTGCCACCAGCAGAGAGACAGGTAATGAGCAGTTCTTC.

This clonotype was observed a few times. The V and J genes are TRBV6-6 and TRBJ1-5; D remains ambiguous. This CDR3 has 13 residues. CDR1 and CDR2 (germline): MNHNY, SVGAGI (reference sequence). Trimming pared 7 bases from V and 2 bases from J, leaving 9 bases between. In DNA, the CDR3 is TGTGCCAGCACCAGAGCCCGCAATCAGCCCCAGCATTTT. Translation: CASTRARNQPQHF.

The chain employs TRBV20-1 and TRBJ2-1; D gene ambiguous. The CDR3 sequence is 14 residues long. The ends were cut back, 0 bases at V and 5 bases at J, with 11 bases in the middle. Germline assignment: CDR1 DFQATT and CDR2 SNEGSKA (reference sequence). CDR3 region: CSARDRSNHNEQFF. CDR3 DNA: TGCAGTGCTAGAGATCGGTCCAACCACAATGAGCAGTTCTTC.

The V call is TRBV29-1, the J call TRBJ2-7; perhaps TRBD2 as D (5 bases). This CDR3 contains 9 residues. CDR1 SQVTM and CDR2 ANQGSEA come from the germline V gene. The ends were cut back, 6 bases at V and 6 bases at J, with 6 bases in the middle. Here the CDR3 reads CSVGGEQYF. The DNA of the CDR3 is TGCAGCGTAGGAGGCGAGCAGTACTTC.

The chain links TRBV28 to TRBJ1-5, with a tentative D call TRBD1 (5 bases). The CDR3 consists of 15 residues. Germline V gene data show CDR1 as MDHEN and CDR2 as SYDVKM. Trimming stripped 5 bases from V and 2 bases from J, with 13 bases between. The CDR3 DNA is TGTGCCAGCAGTACGGGCCCGGGGGGCAATCAGCCCCAGCATTTT. This translates into CASSTGPGGNQPQHF.